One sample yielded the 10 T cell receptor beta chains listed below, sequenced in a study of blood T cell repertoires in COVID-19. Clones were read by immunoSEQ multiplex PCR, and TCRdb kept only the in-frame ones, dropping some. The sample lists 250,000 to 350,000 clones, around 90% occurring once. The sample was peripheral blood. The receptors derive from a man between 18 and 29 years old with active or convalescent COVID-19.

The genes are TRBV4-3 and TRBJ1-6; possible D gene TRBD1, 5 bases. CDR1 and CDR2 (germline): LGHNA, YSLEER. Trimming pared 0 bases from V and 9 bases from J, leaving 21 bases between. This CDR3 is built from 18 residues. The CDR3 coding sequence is TGCGCCAGCAGCCAAGATAAAACACGGGGAGGCAGGGCTTCACCCCTCCACTTT. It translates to CASSQDKTRGGRASPLHF.

DNA for the CDR3: TGTGCCAGCAGCTTAGGACAGGGCGAGCAGCCCCAGCATTTT. It specifies CASSLGQGEQPQHF. The V and J genes are TRBV11-2 and TRBJ1-5, with TRBD1 identical over 7 bases. V trimming: 1 base; J trimming: 7 bases; junction bases outside the gene matches: 4. The CDR3 sequence is 14 residues long. Germline V gives CDR1 SGHAT, CDR2 FQNNGV.

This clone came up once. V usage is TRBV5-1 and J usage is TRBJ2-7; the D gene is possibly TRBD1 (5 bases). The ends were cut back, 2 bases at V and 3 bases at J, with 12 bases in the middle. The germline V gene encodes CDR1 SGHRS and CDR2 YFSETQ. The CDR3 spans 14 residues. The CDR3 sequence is CASSFVQGLYEQYF. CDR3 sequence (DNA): TGCGCCAGCAGCTTCGTTCAGGGTCTCTACGAGCAGTACTTC.

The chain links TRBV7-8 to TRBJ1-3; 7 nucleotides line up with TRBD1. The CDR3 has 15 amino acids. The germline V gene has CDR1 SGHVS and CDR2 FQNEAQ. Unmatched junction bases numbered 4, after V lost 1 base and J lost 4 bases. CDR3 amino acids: CASSLVPGQGNTIYF. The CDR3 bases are TGTGCCAGCAGCTTAGTCCCGGGACAGGGAAACACCATATATTTT.

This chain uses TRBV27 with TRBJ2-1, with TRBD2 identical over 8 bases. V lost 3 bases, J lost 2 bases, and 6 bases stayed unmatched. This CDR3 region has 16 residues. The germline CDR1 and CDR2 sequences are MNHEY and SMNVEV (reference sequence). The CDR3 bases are TGTGCCAGCAGTTTTAATGGGCGGGGGGCCTACAATGAGCAGTTCTTC. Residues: CASSFNGRGAYNEQFF.

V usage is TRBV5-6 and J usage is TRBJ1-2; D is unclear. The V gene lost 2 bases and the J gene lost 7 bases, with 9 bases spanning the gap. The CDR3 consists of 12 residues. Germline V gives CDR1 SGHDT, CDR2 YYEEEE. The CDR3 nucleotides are TGTGCCAGCAGCTTACTCGGGGTTGGCTACACCTTC. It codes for CASSLLGVGYTF.

This CDR3 reads CASSTRQEYNEQFF. CDR3 in DNA: TGTGCCAGCAGTACCCGACAGGAGTACAATGAGCAGTTCTTC. This chain joins TRBV27 and TRBJ2-1, with D possibly TRBD1 on 6 matching bases. Germline values: CDR1 MNHEY, CDR2 SMNVEV (reference sequence). CDR3 length equals 14 residues. Trimming took 5 bases from V and 4 from J, leaving 12 bases between them.

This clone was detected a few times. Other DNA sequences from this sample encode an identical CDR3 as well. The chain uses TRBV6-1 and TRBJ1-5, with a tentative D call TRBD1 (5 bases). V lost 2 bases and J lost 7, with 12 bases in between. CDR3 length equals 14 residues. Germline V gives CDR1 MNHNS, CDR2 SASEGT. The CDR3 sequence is CASSEIAGNQPQHF. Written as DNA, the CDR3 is TGTGCCAGCAGTGAAATTGCAGGGAACCAGCCCCAGCATTTT.

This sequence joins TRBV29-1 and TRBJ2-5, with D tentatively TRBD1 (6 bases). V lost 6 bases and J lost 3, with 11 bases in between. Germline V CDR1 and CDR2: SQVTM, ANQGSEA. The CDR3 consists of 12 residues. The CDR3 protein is CSVGTSKETQYF. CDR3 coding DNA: TGCAGCGTCGGGACATCCAAAGAGACCCAGTACTTC.

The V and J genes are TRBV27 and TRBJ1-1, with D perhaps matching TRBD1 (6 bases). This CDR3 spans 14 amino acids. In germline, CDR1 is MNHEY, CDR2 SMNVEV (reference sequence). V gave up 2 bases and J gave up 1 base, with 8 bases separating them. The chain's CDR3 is CASSLVRGNTEAFF. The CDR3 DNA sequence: TGTGCCAGCAGTTTAGTCAGGGGGAACACTGAAGCTTTCTTT.